This T cell receptor beta chain emerged from a study of T cells in Graves' hyperthyroidism and ophthalmopathy. Looking at the study overall: Peripheral blood was acquired at first diagnosis, ahead of any therapy whatsoever.

Active moderate-to-severe ophthalmopathy, Clinical Activity Score at least 3, NOSPECS at least 4, under 3 months' duration. Study findings and constraints: It was a median about 6.5 months before onset that the model predicted ophthalmopathy. Most thyroid clonotypes that were expanded above 0.001 also turned up in blood.

V was pared by 5 bases and J by 0 bases, with 10 bases between. Germline CDR1 and CDR2: DFQATT and SNEGSKA (reference sequence). The CDR3 is made up of 13 amino acids. This clonotype was observed a few times. Its matching antigen is unknown. Amplification of TCR beta CDR3 regions used RNA as the template. When the TCR CDR3 underwent first-round RT-PCR, the HTBI primer set was used. TCRdb redid the calling of the multiplex PCR reads with MiXCR, one entry per CDR3 protein. Of 500,000 to 650,000 distinct CDR3 sequences listed, more than 15% were seen once; the top ten hold 17%. The TCR comes from a woman aged 18-29 years with Graves' ophthalmopathy. The genes are TRBV20-1 and TRBJ1-2; D unclear. The sequenced material came from blood. This chain's CDR3 is CSAPPGTNYGYTF. CDR3 bases: TGCAGTGCTCCCCCCGGGACTAACTATGGCTACACCTTC.